The 10 T cell receptor beta chains presented below share a single source sample, sequenced in a study of T cells in Graves' hyperthyroidism and ophthalmopathy. It was RNA transcripts that yielded the amplified TCR beta CDR3 regions. An initial round of RT-PCR targeting the TCR CDR3 relied on the HTBI primer set. TCRdb re-called the multiplex PCR reads through MiXCR, storing one row per CDR3 protein. In the table there are fewer than 400,000 distinct CDR3 sequences, around 25% of which are singletons. Sequenced sample: blood. These receptors were taken from a man in his fifties or sixties with Graves' hyperthyroidism.

Comments on this clonotype: A clone one base away is much larger, so this may be a read error. V is TRBV7-6 and J is TRBJ2-3; 7 bases match TRBD2. This CDR3 is 16 amino acids long. Germline loops: CDR1 SGHVS, CDR2 FNYEAQ. The CDR3 nucleotides read TGTGCCAGCAGCTTACCTCTAGCGGCTAGCACAGGTACGCAGTATTTT. It codes for CASSLPLAASTGTQYF.

The chain links TRBV3-1 to TRBJ2-1; D remains ambiguous. CDR1 is LGHDT and CDR2 is YNNKEL in the germline V gene (reference sequence). Trimming shortened V by 2 bases and J by 8 bases, and 7 bases separated the two germline ends. CDR3 size: 12 residues. In DNA form, the CDR3 reads TGTGCCAGCAGCCAATCGGAGCATGAGCAGTTCTTC. This sequence encodes CASSQSEHEQFF.

V is TRBV3-1 and J is TRBJ2-3, with 7 bases aligning to TRBD1. J was trimmed by 2 bases and V by 10 bases; bases with no gene match: 9. The CDR3 length is 14 residues. The germline V gene encodes CDR1 LGHDT and CDR2 YNNKEL (reference sequence). The CDR3 DNA reads as TGTGCCACCAGGGGGACGATTACCACAGATACGCAGTATTTT. Encoded protein: CATRGTITTDTQYF.

This clonotype occurred a few times. The chain carries TRBV6-1 and TRBJ2-7, with no clear D. V was cut by 6 bases and J by 3 bases, with 21 bases left in between. CDR1 is MNHNS, CDR2 SASEGT, per germline. The CDR3 has 16 residues. CDR3 nucleotides: TGTGCCAGCAGACGTTTCACTCTGCGAGCTGACTACGAGCAGTACTTC. Translated, it gives CASRRFTLRADYEQYF.

In this sample, this clonotype turned up many times. The genes are TRBV3-1 and TRBJ2-1, with TRBD1 matching over 7 bases. CDR3 size: 14 residues. Trimming removed 4 bases from V and 4 bases from J; junction bases left unmatched: 4. The germline CDR1 and CDR2 sequences are LGHDT and YNNKEL (reference sequence). The CDR3 sequence: CASSLRQGYNEQFF. CDR3 coding DNA: TGTGCCAGCAGCCTGCGACAGGGTTACAATGAGCAGTTCTTC.

V and J are TRBV20-1 and TRBJ2-7, with D perhaps being TRBD1 or TRBD2 (6 bases each). From germline, CDR1 is DFQATT and CDR2 SNEGSKA (reference sequence). This CDR3 has 14 amino acids. Trimming removed 0 bases at V and 3 bases at J, with 12 bases between. DNA for the CDR3: TGCAGTGCTAGAGATCGGGGGCGAATCTACGAGCAGTACTTC. This gives the protein CSARDRGRIYEQYF.

The rearrangement links TRBV10-3 to TRBJ2-2; no definite D call. CDR1 and CDR2 (germline): ENHRY, SYGVKD. The CDR3 runs 14 residues. V was trimmed by 8 bases and J by 3 bases, leaving 13 bases between them. The CDR3 region is CAIRGDTHTGELFF. The CDR3 nucleotides read TGTGCCATCCGCGGCGACACCCACACCGGGGAGCTGTTTTTT.

This clonotype was seen repeatedly, ten times or more. V usage is TRBV28 and J usage is TRBJ2-1; maybe TRBD2 (6 bases). V lost 3 bases, J lost 11 bases, and 11 bases lay in between. CDR3 length equals 12 residues. Germline loops: CDR1 MDHEN, CDR2 SYDVKM. The CDR3 loop is CASSFRGTQQFF. For the CDR3, the DNA is TGTGCCAGCAGTTTTAGAGGGACTCAGCAGTTCTTC.

V gene TRBV11-3 combines with J gene TRBJ2-2; no definite D call. V was shortened by 2 bases and J by 4 bases, with 5 bases between the two germline ends. Germline-derived CDR1 and CDR2 are SGHNT and YENEEA. The CDR3 is 13 residues long. The CDR3 DNA reads TGTGCCAGCAGCTTAATGGCCACCGGGGAGCTGTTTTTT. It codes for CASSLMATGELFF.

The chain joins TRBV7-9 to TRBJ1-6; D might be TRBD1 (5 bases). CDR1 is SEHNR, CDR2 FQNEAQ, per germline (reference sequence). Trimming cost V 1 base and J 10 bases, with 14 bases left between them. The CDR3 covers 15 residues. The CDR3 DNA reads TGTGCCAGCAGCTTAGTTGGGGCAAGAGAGTCACCCCTCCACTTT. Its protein is CASSLVGARESPLHF.